These 24 T cell receptor beta chains were sequenced from one sample in a study of blood T cell repertoires in COVID-19. Assay used: immunoSEQ multiplex PCR; TCRdb lists only in-frame clones, some missing. Altogether around 78,000 clones are present, 88% being singletons, with the ten largest covering 40% to 55%. Sequencing input: peripheral blood. The receptors here all came from a human donor in a cohort sampled during active COVID-19.

The V and J genes are TRBV5-1 and TRBJ2-1, with 7 bases identical to TRBD1. V lost 0 bases to trimming and J lost 8 bases; unmatched junction nucleotides: 8. The CDR3 totals 15 residues. CDR1 is SGHRS, CDR2 YFSETQ, per germline. The CDR3 loop is CASSLGQGVFDEQFF. As DNA, the CDR3 is TGCGCCAGCAGCTTGGGTCAGGGGGTTTTTGATGAGCAGTTCTTC.

The chain couples TRBV5-1 to TRBJ1-6, with no clear D. Trimming took off 3 bases at V and 10 bases at J, with 14 bases between the two ends. Germline V lookup: CDR1 SGHRS, CDR2 YFSETQ. The CDR3 extends over 14 amino acids. CDR3: CASSSGQPGSPLHF. The DNA for the CDR3 is TGCGCCAGCAGCTCCGGCCAGCCGGGATCACCCCTCCACTTT.

This chain connects TRBV7-2 to TRBJ2-5, with D perhaps TRBD1 (6 bases). The CDR3 has 13 amino acids. Germline CDR1 SGHTA, CDR2 FQGNSA. The V and J ends lost 1 base and 5 bases respectively, with 8 bases between them. Here the CDR3 reads CASSLGDTETQYF. CDR3 DNA sequence: TGTGCCAGCAGCTTAGGGGACACGGAGACCCAGTACTTC.

The chain uses TRBV19 and TRBJ1-1; D may be TRBD1 (5 bases). The V and J ends lost 2 bases and 6 bases respectively, with 16 bases between them. This CDR3 has 15 residues. The germline V gene has CDR1 LNHDA and CDR2 SQIVND (reference sequence). DNA for the CDR3: TGTGCCAGTAGTATATCTGGAGGGATGGGGCCTGAAGCTTTCTTT. Translated: CASSISGGMGPEAFF.

To note about this clone: A read error may account for a junction end that differs from germline. This chain connects TRBV4-2 to TRBJ2-2; perhaps TRBD2 as D (5 bases). The CDR3 has 16 residues. Germline V gene sequence: CDR1 LGHNA, CDR2 YNFKEQ. The CDR3 is CASSEEVISATGELFF. CDR3 bases: TGTGCCAGCAGCGAAGAAGTTATTAGCGCCACCGGGGAGCTGTTTTTT.

The chain is built from TRBV18 and TRBJ2-1, with D perhaps TRBD2 (5 bases). This CDR3 comprises 14 residues. V lost 1 base and J 9 bases, leaving 13 bases between the germline ends. Germline loops: CDR1 KGHSH, CDR2 LQKENI. CDR3 nucleotides: TGTGCCAGCTCACCACGGGTCCTAGGGAGTGAGCAGTTCTTC. Amino acid sequence: CASSPRVLGSEQFF. Using reference TRBV18 and TRBJ2-1 for the parts outside the CDR3, the full variable domain is NAGVMQNPRHLVRRRGQEARLRCSPMKGHSHVYWYRQLPEEGLKFMVYLQKENIIDESGMPKERFSAEFPKEGPSILRIQQVVRGDSAAYFCASSPRVLGSEQFFGPGTRLTVL.

The rearrangement joins TRBV19 to TRBJ1-3; D gene uncertain. Germline CDR1 and CDR2: LNHDA and SQIVND (reference sequence). This CDR3 contains 14 residues. V lost 5 bases and J 4 bases, leaving 12 bases between the germline ends. The CDR3 spells CASSFDGGGNTIYF. As DNA, the CDR3 is TGTGCCAGTAGTTTCGACGGAGGCGGAAACACCATATATTTT.

This chain links TRBV4-2 with TRBJ2-1, with TRBD2 matching 16 bases. The V gene end was trimmed by 0 bases and the J gene end by 5 bases; junction bases not matched to a gene: 4. The CDR3 has 18 residues. Germline lookup yields CDR1 LGHNA and CDR2 YNFKEQ. The CDR3 region is CASSQDPGLAGGHNEQFF. The CDR3 region has the DNA TGTGCCAGCAGCCAAGACCCGGGACTAGCGGGGGGGCACAATGAGCAGTTCTTC.

The chain carries TRBV5-1 and TRBJ2-7; 14 bases map to TRBD2. Trimming removed 0 bases from V and 4 bases from J; junction bases left unmatched: 6. Looked up from germline, CDR1 is SGHRS and CDR2 is YFSETQ. This CDR3 is built from 17 residues. The CDR3 DNA follows: TGCGCCAGCAGCTTGGGACTAGCGGGAGGGAGGAAGTACGAGCAGTACTTC. It yields the protein CASSLGLAGGRKYEQYF.

This clone was observed once. The rearrangement joins TRBV9 to TRBJ2-5; perhaps TRBD2 as D (5 bases). Per germline, CDR1 SGDLS and CDR2 YYNGEE. V lost 0 bases, J lost 1 base, and 13 bases lay in between. There are 16 residues in the CDR3. The CDR3 DNA sequence: TGTGCCAGCAGCGTAGGTTCACTAGGGCCCCAAGAGACCCAGTACTTC. It translates to CASSVGSLGPQETQYF.

The chain uses TRBV14 and TRBJ1-6, with D unresolved. The germline CDR1 and CDR2 sequences are SGHDN and FVKESK. The CDR3 has 14 amino acids. The V end was cut by 0 bases, the J end by 9 bases, with 9 bases between. The CDR3 coding sequence is TGTGCCAGCAGCCAAGAGACGGAGTCTTCACCCCTCCACTTT. It is translated as CASSQETESSPLHF.

This clone is a singleton in its sample. CDR3 in amino acids: CASSRILPGGSTEAFF. CDR3 nucleotides: TGTGCCAGCAGCCGCATACTACCAGGGGGTTCGACTGAAGCTTTCTTT. V and J are TRBV14 and TRBJ1-1; 7 bases map to TRBD1. The length of the CDR3 is 16 residues. Germline values: CDR1 SGHDN, CDR2 FVKESK. V trimming: 4 bases; J trimming: 5 bases; junction bases outside the gene matches: 13.

The chain employs TRBV25-1 and TRBJ2-3, with 7 bases matching TRBD2. Germline CDR1 is MGHDK and CDR2 is SYGVNS. Trimming cost V 3 bases and J 2 bases; bases outside gene matches: 5. The CDR3 has 15 amino acids. The CDR3, as DNA: TGTGCCAGCAGTGACGGCGGGGGAATCACAGATACGCAGTATTTT. This gives the protein CASSDGGGITDTQYF.

The genes are TRBV4-1 and TRBJ2-2, with D possibly matching TRBD1 (7 bases). The germline CDR1 and CDR2 sequences are MGHRA and YSYEKL. V gave up 0 bases and J gave up 5 bases, with 13 bases separating them. The CDR3 runs to 16 residues. The CDR3 DNA reads TGCGCCAGCAGCCAAGATGTAGCAGGGGGGACCGGGGAGCTGTTTTTT. Translated, it gives CASSQDVAGGTGELFF.

This chain joins TRBV25-1 and TRBJ1-5, with a possible D match to TRBD1 (5 bases). The germline gives CDR1 MGHDK, CDR2 SYGVNS. There are 12 residues in the CDR3. Trimming left V 7 bases short and J 4 bases short, with 8 bases between. This CDR3 is CASKSGNQPQHF. DNA of the CDR3: TGTGCCAGCAAATCAGGGAATCAGCCCCAGCATTTT.

The chain has TRBV4-2 and TRBJ2-2; the match to TRBD2 covers 7 bases. Germline V gives CDR1 LGHNA, CDR2 YNFKEQ. J was trimmed by 3 bases and V by 1 base; bases with no gene match: 5. The CDR3 runs 16 residues. DNA for the CDR3: TGTGCCAGCAGCCAAGGTGTGGCGGGGGACACCGGGGAGCTGTTTTTT. Translation gives CASSQGVAGDTGELFF.

This clone turned up a few times. This chain uses TRBV15 with TRBJ2-7; D is possibly TRBD2 (6 bases). This CDR3 is 15 amino acids long. CDR1 and CDR2 from the germline V gene are LNHNV and YYDKDF (reference sequence). The V end was cut by 4 bases, the J end by 1 base, with 14 bases between. The CDR3 loop is CATSISVGGSYEQYF. The CDR3 DNA reads as TGTGCCACCAGCATTTCAGTAGGAGGGTCCTACGAGCAGTACTTC.

This chain links TRBV27 with TRBJ2-1, with 9 bases fitting TRBD2. V lost 5 bases and J lost 8; bases outside the gene matches: 7. This CDR3 is built from 14 residues. Looked up from germline, CDR1 is MNHEY and CDR2 is SMNVEV (reference sequence). CDR3: CASSRSGSGDEQFF. In DNA, the CDR3 is TGTGCCAGCAGTCGTAGCGGGAGTGGCGATGAGCAGTTCTTC.

The rearrangement joins TRBV28 to TRBJ1-5; 9 bases are shared with TRBD1. Germline loops: CDR1 MDHEN, CDR2 SYDVKM. The trim removed 4 bases at V and 6 bases at J, leaving 1 base unmatched. This CDR3 is 13 amino acids long. CDR3: CASSWTGVQPQHF. The CDR3 DNA reads as TGTGCCAGCAGTTGGACAGGGGTTCAGCCCCAGCATTTT.

The chain recombines TRBV3-1 (or the pseudogene TRBV3-2) with TRBJ2-7; 15 bases are shared with TRBD2. The CDR3 runs 15 residues. The germline gives CDR1 LGHDT, CDR2 YNNKEL (reference sequence). Trimming at V came to 4 bases and at J to 7 bases, leaving 5 bases not matched to a gene. In DNA, the CDR3 is TGTGCCAGCAGCCCCGGACTAGCGGGAGGGGAAGAGCAGTACTTC. Protein sequence: CASSPGLAGGEEQYF.

The chain links TRBV6-5 to TRBJ1-4; D may be TRBD1 (5 bases). V was pared by 6 bases and J by 0 bases, with 11 bases between. Germline assignment: CDR1 MNHEY and CDR2 SVGAGI. CDR3 length: 15 residues. CDR3 loop: CASRGLGATNEKLFF. For the CDR3, the DNA is TGTGCCAGCAGGGGCCTAGGGGCAACTAATGAAAAACTGTTTTTT.

The chain joins TRBV24-1 to TRBJ2-1; 8 bases line up with TRBD2. The CDR3 contains 14 residues. With V trimmed by 3 bases and J by 8 bases, 5 bases remained unmatched. Germline CDR1 reads KGHDR; CDR2 reads SFDVKD. The CDR3 DNA sequence: TGTGCCACCAGTGATCCCCGGACTAGCTATGAGCAGTTCTTC. Protein product: CATSDPRTSYEQFF.

V is TRBV6-5 and J is TRBJ2-5; a possible D gene is TRBD1 (7 bases). The CDR3 loop spans 15 amino acids. V lost 10 bases and J lost 1, with 19 bases in between. The germline V gene has CDR1 MNHEY and CDR2 SVGAGI. The CDR3 coding sequence is TGTGCCACCCCCGACAGGGACTCCCCCCAAGAGACCCAGTACTTC. It is translated as CATPDRDSPQETQYF.

The chain joins TRBV7-9 to TRBJ2-5; possibly TRBD1 for D (6 bases). Trimming pared 6 bases from V and 7 bases from J, leaving 15 bases between. This CDR3 has 13 residues. Germline assignment: CDR1 SEHNR and CDR2 FQNEAQ (reference sequence). The chain's CDR3 is CASSFEGVGTQYF. DNA for the CDR3: TGTGCCAGCAGTTTCGAGGGGGTCGGGACCCAGTACTTC.